These T cell receptor beta chains were read from a single sample in a study of T cells after yellow fever vaccination. TCRdb independently ran MiXCR on the 5' RACE reads; one entry per CDR3 protein. Seen here are some 340,000 distinct CDR3 sequences, around 11% observed once, and the top ten hold roughly 3%. The source was CD4+ T cells sorted from PBMCs, collected 45 days after the yellow fever booster vaccination. The source is a man between 18 and 29 years old who received the YFV17D yellow fever vaccine. Each CDR3 is given without its conserved first and last residue. The size of a clone is reported for some rows only, either as once, few or many, or as a class for expanded clones.

abundance	j_gene	v_gene	CDR3aa
.	TRBJ2-3	TRBV20-1	SAVVDGQY
.	TRBJ1-1	TRBV6-6	ASSYGRINTEAF
.	TRBJ2-2	TRBV5-1	ASSWGPGGELF
many	TRBJ2-5	TRBV5-1	ASSSDWTASGTQY
.	TRBJ1-1	TRBV27	ASIGRMNTEAF
.	TRBJ1-4	TRBV2	ASSLGRRGEKLF
.	TRBJ2-2	TRBV5-1	ASSLGLSGELF
few	TRBJ1-1	TRBV13	ASSLQGAKTEAF
.	TRBJ1-2	TRBV6-1	ASSRQETYGYT
.	TRBJ2-1	TRBV7-2	ASSLEYGIQF
.	TRBJ2-7	TRBV9	ASSAQPGQGYEQY
few	TRBJ1-5	TRBV6-2/TRBV6-3	ASTHGGVAQPQH
few	TRBJ1-1	TRBV9	ASSVHSDTEAF
.	TRBJ1-5	TRBV18	ASSPGTGSNQPQH
many	TRBJ2-4	TRBV20-1	SAIAGGRDIQY
.	TRBJ1-1	TRBV15	ATSREGTTF
.	TRBJ1-1	TRBV29-1	SASDTGGNTEAF
few	TRBJ1-5	TRBV20-1	SASRYSNQPQH
few	TRBJ2-1	TRBV28	ASSSGGGYNEQF
many	TRBJ2-2	TRBV7-2	ASSLGPQTGELF
.	TRBJ1-4	TRBV5-1	ASSFGVGGNEKLF
few	TRBJ2-2	TRBV10-3	AISGDNKNTGELF
few	TRBJ2-3	TRBV5-6	ASSLARLAGEPSTDTQY
many	TRBJ2-5	TRBV5-1	ASSLVGPGETQY
.	TRBJ2-2	TRBV18	ASSPNTGRSGELF
.	TRBJ2-3	TRBV30	AWSGLGGVADTQY
few	TRBJ2-2	TRBV27	ASRPLTGVVTGELF
.	TRBJ2-2	TRBV4-3	ASSQGPQGTFTGELF
.	TRBJ2-1	TRBV29-1	SARTGEQF
few	TRBJ1-1	TRBV29-1	SVDRTRSAEAF
.	TRBJ1-1	TRBV20-1	SARDSGAEAF
few	TRBJ2-3	TRBV5-6	ASSNRGGYTQY
few	TRBJ2-3	TRBV5-4	ASTLRRATQTDTQY
few	TRBJ1-6	TRBV9	ASSVYASYNSPLH
once	TRBJ1-6	TRBV7-8	ASSSAGRRSPLH
few	TRBJ1-2	TRBV7-8	ASSLERTANYGYT
few	TRBJ1-1	TRBV7-9	ASSSNTGDRAEAF
many	TRBJ2-7	TRBV6-5	ASSYRRRLRGVEQY
.	TRBJ1-6	TRBV7-6	ASAAGWDSPLH
many	TRBJ1-5	TRBV28	ASSLIAGNQPQH
.	TRBJ2-2	TRBV6-5	ASVQGPNTGELF
many	TRBJ1-1	TRBV4-1	ASSQPRNPENTEAF
.	TRBJ2-1	TRBV20-1	SVPAELRDNEQF
few	TRBJ1-1	TRBV29-1	SVERELNTEAF
.	TRBJ2-3	TRBV20-1	SARGPGGDTQY
many	TRBJ2-7	TRBV12-3/TRBV12-4	ASSSDWTGGITSYEQY
.	TRBJ2-3	TRBV10-3	AISVGGSGTDTQY
few	TRBJ1-2	TRBV4-2	ASSQDLGSPWYFYT
many	TRBJ1-4	TRBV9	ASSPQGNEKLF
.	TRBJ1-5	TRBV12-3/TRBV12-4	ASSPTRRSNQPQH
.	TRBJ2-1	TRBV5-4	ASSLVPAGDEQF
.	TRBJ1-4	TRBV7-2	ASSLQGAGKLF